What follows describes a single TCR beta chain. Its cognate antigen is unknown. Germline is not matched at one junction end, which may reflect a read error. Using RNA transcripts as the source, TCR beta CDR3 regions were amplified. The HTBI primer set served for first-round RT-PCR of the TCR CDR3. TCRdb called the multiplex PCR reads again in MiXCR, with one record for every CDR3 protein. Seen here are about 420,000 distinct CDR3 sequences, roughly 15% observed once, and the top ten hold 5% to 6.5%. These data belong to a study of T cells in Graves' hyperthyroidism and ophthalmopathy. Study in general: Once the initial diagnosis was made, peripheral blood was obtained before any treatment.

General study results and limits: Most thyroid clonotypes expanded above 0.001 were also detected in blood. Ophthalmopathy could be told apart from stable hyperthyroidism with a 13 V-J model.

Germline V gives CDR1 MNHEY, CDR2 SVGEGT. This CDR3 contains 17 residues. This sequence originates from a woman aged 18 to 35 with Graves' hyperthyroidism. The chain has TRBV6-2 or TRBV6-3 and TRBJ2-1, with D tentatively TRBD1 (6 bases). The material sequenced was blood. CDR3: CASSGRDTYPSYNGQFF. The CDR3 DNA reads TGTGCCAGCAGCGGACGGGACACCTATCCATCATACAATGGGCAGTTCTTC.